The 21 T cell receptor beta chains below all came from one sample that was sequenced in a study of blood T cells in healthy people across ages. Using a J-beta primer mix together with a sample-barcoded 5' primer, a second PCR was run for roughly 6 to 11 cycles. TCRdb re-called the 5' RACE reads with MiXCR, one entry per CDR3 protein. The sample has more than 800,000 distinct CDR3 sequences; around 28% are singletons. Sequenced material: blood. Receptors were obtained from a woman older than 75 in good health.

Many counts were recorded for this clonotype. The V call is TRBV20-1, the J call TRBJ2-1; 8 nucleotides line up with TRBD1. The germline V gene encodes CDR1 DFQATT and CDR2 SNEGSKA (reference sequence). This CDR3 spans 13 amino acids. With 6 bases clipped from V and 7 bases from J, the junction kept 8 bases outside the gene matches. The CDR3 sequence: CSARMDRVNEQFF. CDR3 DNA sequence: TGCAGTGCGAGGATGGACAGGGTGAATGAGCAGTTCTTC.

This clonotype has a count of ten or more. This chain connects TRBV18 to TRBJ2-5; TRBD1 might be the D (5 bases). Trimming stripped 3 bases from V and 4 bases from J, with 15 bases between. The CDR3 is 15 amino acids. Per the germline V gene, CDR1 is KGHSH and CDR2 is LQKENI. CDR3 residues: CASSPFQQDRETQYF. The CDR3 nucleotides are TGTGCCAGCTCACCCTTTCAACAGGACCGAGAGACCCAGTACTTC.

As regards this clonotype: One end of the junction fails to match germline, which may point to a read error. The rearrangement links TRBV5-6 to TRBJ1-5, with D possibly being TRBD1 (5 bases). Germline CDR1 is SGHDT and CDR2 is YYEEEE. The CDR3 consists of 14 residues. This chain's CDR3 is CARSFRANNQPQHF. The CDR3 DNA is TGTGCCCGCAGCTTCAGGGCCAACAATCAGCCCCAGCATTTT.

This clonotype came up many times. This rearrangement joins TRBV7-2 to TRBJ2-1; D ambiguous. The CDR3 totals 18 residues. Germline CDR1 is SGHTA and CDR2 is FQGNSA. V gave up 3 bases and J gave up 0 bases, with 18 bases separating them. CDR3 amino acids: CASSFPSSGPRSYNEQFF. CDR3 DNA: TGTGCCAGCAGCTTTCCCTCTTCGGGCCCGCGCTCCTACAATGAGCAGTTCTTC.

In this sample, this clonotype turned up many times. This chain joins TRBV5-1 and TRBJ1-2; D ambiguous. The CDR3 extends over 15 amino acids. V was cut by 0 bases and J by 3 bases, with 12 bases left in between. Germline V gives CDR1 SGHRS, CDR2 YFSETQ. This CDR3 is CASSLDGSSYYGYTF. DNA of the CDR3: TGCGCCAGCAGCTTGGATGGGTCCTCATACTATGGCTACACCTTC.

This clonotype was observed at least ten times. This chain joins TRBV11-2 and TRBJ2-5, with TRBD1 identical over 7 bases. CDR3 size: 16 residues. The germline V gene has CDR1 SGHAT and CDR2 FQNNGV. Unmatched junction bases numbered 11, after V lost 5 bases and J lost 2 bases. The CDR3, as DNA: TGTGCCAGCAGCCCCCGAATGACAGGGTCACAAGAGACCCAGTACTTC. Translation: CASSPRMTGSQETQYF.

With respect to this clonotype: Since a much larger clone is just one base distant, this may be a read error. The V gene is TRBV20-1, the J gene TRBJ2-7; TRBD1 matches at 7 bases. The CDR3 runs 12 residues. Germline V gene sequence: CDR1 DFQATT, CDR2 SNEGSKA (reference sequence). DNA for the CDR3: TGCAGGGCTGGACAGGACGCCTACGAGCAGTACTTC. This sequence encodes CRAGQDAYEQYF.

About this clonotype itself: A read error is possible here, since a much larger clone lies one base away. The DNA of the CDR3 is TGTGCCAGCAGTTTATCGATTGGCGGGAGTGAGCAGTACTTC. It translates to CASSLSIGGSEQYF. J is TRBJ2-5 and V is TRBV27, with 7 bases fitting TRBD2. CDR1 and CDR2 from the germline V gene are MNHEY and SMNVEV (reference sequence). The CDR3 sequence is 14 residues long. Trimming at V came to 0 bases and at J to 11 bases, leaving 9 bases not matched to a gene.

This sequence joins TRBV15 and TRBJ2-1, with 11 bases aligning to TRBD2. Per germline, CDR1 LNHNV and CDR2 YYDKDF (reference sequence). With 1 base clipped from V and 7 bases from J, the junction kept 3 bases outside the gene matches. The CDR3 is 15 residues long. DNA for the CDR3: TGTGCCACCAGCAGAGCTAGCGGGGGGAAGAATGAGCAGTTCTTC. Translated, it gives CATSRASGGKNEQFF.

This clonotype was detected only a few times. J is TRBJ1-4 and V is TRBV3-1; possibly TRBD1 for D (6 bases). V lost 1 base and J 7 bases, leaving 13 bases between the germline ends. CDR1 is LGHDT and CDR2 is YNNKEL in the germline V gene (reference sequence). The CDR3 loop spans 15 amino acids. DNA of the CDR3: TGTGCCAGCAGCCAAGGTTACAGGGAGGTTGAAAAACTGTTTTTT. Translation: CASSQGYREVEKLFF.

A few counts support this clonotype. V gene TRBV18 combines with J gene TRBJ2-4; TRBD1 aligns across 8 bases. The V and J ends lost 1 base and 1 base, in that order; junction bases with no gene match: 3. The CDR3 runs 16 residues. The germline CDR1 and CDR2 sequences are KGHSH and LQKENI. CDR3 in DNA: TGTGCCAGCTCACCACTAAGGGACAGGGCCAAAAACATTCAGTACTTC. Protein sequence: CASSPLRDRAKNIQYF.

In this sample, this clonotype turned up a few times. This chain uses TRBV10-3 with TRBJ1-5, with D perhaps matching TRBD1 (6 bases). This CDR3 has 18 amino acids. The germline V gene encodes CDR1 ENHRY and CDR2 SYGVKD. V lost 3 bases and J lost 3, with 21 bases in between. The CDR3 region is CAISDPLGAGDHNQPQHF. In nucleotides, the CDR3 is TGTGCCATCAGTGACCCCCTGGGGGCAGGGGACCACAATCAGCCCCAGCATTTT.

J is TRBJ1-2 and V is TRBV3-1, with 8 bases that match TRBD1. Germline CDR1 is LGHDT and CDR2 is YNNKEL (reference sequence). This CDR3 is 15 amino acids long. The ends lost 4 bases at V and 4 bases at J; junction bases unmatched: 8. The CDR3 DNA follows: TGTGCCAGCAGCCCTGGACAGGGTACTCTCTATGGCTACACCTTC. This translates into CASSPGQGTLYGYTF.

Many counts were recorded for this clonotype. The rearrangement links TRBV20-1 to TRBJ1-2; possible D gene TRBD1, 6 bases. Germline V CDR1 and CDR2: DFQATT, SNEGSKA (reference sequence). This CDR3 spans 14 amino acids. Trimming stripped 3 bases from V and 7 bases from J, with 18 bases between. In nucleotides, the CDR3 is TGCAGTGCTAGCAAAGGGGGAGTGAGGGGTGGCTACACCTTC. It encodes CSASKGGVRGGYTF.

This clonotype has more than one count but fewer than ten. The rearrangement links TRBV20-1 to TRBJ2-2, with no clear D. V gave up 7 bases and J gave up 0 bases, with 9 bases separating them. CDR1 and CDR2 from the germline V gene are DFQATT and SNEGSKA (reference sequence). This CDR3 has 13 residues. The CDR3 reads CSVERANTGELFF. The CDR3 DNA reads as TGCAGTGTGGAAAGGGCGAACACCGGGGAGCTGTTTTTT.

This clonotype was observed a few times. This may be a read error, as it is one base from a much larger clone. V gene TRBV20-1 combines with J gene TRBJ2-1; D possibly corresponds to TRBD1 (5 bases). This CDR3 spans 13 amino acids. Germline lookup yields CDR1 DFQATT and CDR2 SNEGSKA (reference sequence). The CDR3 reads CSASQGYYSEQFF. DNA for the CDR3: TGCAGTGCTAGTCAGGGATACTACAGTGAGCAGTTCTTC.

There are many counts of this clonotype. Sequence at one end of the junction differs from germline and may be a read error. The chain has TRBV11-2 and TRBJ2-1; TRBD1 matches 7 bases. This CDR3 region has 15 residues. The germline gives CDR1 SGHAT, CDR2 FQNNGV. The CDR3: CASRQTGSSYNEQFF. The CDR3 DNA sequence: TGCGCCAGCAGGCAGACAGGGAGCTCCTACAATGAGCAGTTCTTC.

The table lists this clonotype with many counts. CDR3 bases: TGCGCCAGCAGCTTGGCCATCATAGCGGGCCCCAGACCCACAGATACGCAGTATTTT. Translation gives CASSLAIIAGPRPTDTQYF. The chain has TRBV5-1 and TRBJ2-3; 7 bases align to TRBD2. The trim removed 0 bases at V and 2 bases at J, leaving 15 bases unmatched. This CDR3 is built from 19 residues. Germline V gives CDR1 SGHRS, CDR2 YFSETQ.

There are a few counts of this clonotype. V is TRBV6-2 or TRBV6-3 and J is TRBJ1-2; no clear D. The CDR3 extends over 16 amino acids. The germline gives CDR1 MNHEY, CDR2 SVGEGT. Trimming left V 4 bases short and J 4 bases short, with 19 bases between. The CDR3 is CASSSIKADLLYGYTF. CDR3 DNA: TGTGCCAGCAGTTCGATAAAGGCAGACCTTCTCTATGGCTACACCTTC.

The table lists this clonotype with many counts. The CDR3 loop is CASSVDPPGDGETQYF. The CDR3 DNA reads TGTGCCAGCAGCGTAGACCCGCCAGGGGACGGAGAGACCCAGTACTTC. V is TRBV9 and J is TRBJ2-5, with a weak D call TRBD1 (6 bases). Between the trimmed V and J ends, which lost 0 bases and 4 bases, there was a span of 16 bases. This CDR3 spans 16 amino acids. Per the germline V gene, CDR1 is SGDLS and CDR2 is YYNGEE.

This clonotype was picked up many times. V is TRBV7-2 and J is TRBJ1-6; D possibly corresponds to TRBD1 (5 bases). Germline V gene lookup returns CDR1 SGHTA and CDR2 FQGNSA. V gave up 2 bases and J gave up 8 bases, with 13 bases separating them. CDR3 length: 15 amino acids. The chain's CDR3 is CASSLTQRGDSPLHF. The CDR3 DNA reads as TGTGCCAGCAGCTTAACACAGAGGGGCGATTCACCCCTCCACTTT.